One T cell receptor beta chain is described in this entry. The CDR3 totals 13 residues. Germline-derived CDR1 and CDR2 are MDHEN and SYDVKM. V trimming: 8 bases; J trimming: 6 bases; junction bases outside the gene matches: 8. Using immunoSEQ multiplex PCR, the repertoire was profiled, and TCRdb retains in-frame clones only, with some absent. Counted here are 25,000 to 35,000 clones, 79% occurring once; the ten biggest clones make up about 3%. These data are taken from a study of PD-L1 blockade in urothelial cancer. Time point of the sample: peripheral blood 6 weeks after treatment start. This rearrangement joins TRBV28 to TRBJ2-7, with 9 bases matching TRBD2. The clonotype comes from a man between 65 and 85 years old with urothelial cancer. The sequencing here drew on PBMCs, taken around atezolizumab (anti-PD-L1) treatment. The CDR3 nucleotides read TGTGCCAGCTCGAGACTAGCGGTCGCCGAGCAGTACTTC. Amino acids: CASSRLAVAEQYF.